This T cell receptor beta chain was sequenced in a study of cytomegalovirus exposure and HLA in healthy donors (dated 2017 in TCRdb). Some background on the complete study: The 500 to 700 repertoires of the first cohort and the roughly 120 validation repertoires were produced on the same platform, according to a later analysis. The aim of the study was to test whether cataloging public T cell receptors could identify signatures of past pathogen exposure. A separate validation cohort of roughly 120 different subjects was used in addition to the roughly 620-subject first cohort. High-throughput TCR immunosequencing, statistical association of individual TCRs with disease status, and machine learning were combined to predict cytomegalovirus infection status. Overall study outcomes, separate from this receptor: In both the original and validation cohorts, the classifier was reported to diagnose cytomegalovirus status with high specificity and sensitivity. In the study, 150 to 200 TCR beta chains were listed as associated with cytomegalovirus. Across donors, most TCR sequences were observed very rarely, whereas some public TCRs were present in many individuals. All 120 or so repertoires were used to score co-occurrence in the validation cohort in a later analysis, because that analysis had no HLA typing for the cohort. Three of the identified cytomegalovirus-associated TCR beta chains were confirmed in vitro to be specific for cytomegalovirus antigens. According to the authors, the approach could potentially be generalized to other disease states and immunological phenotypes. Subsequent analysis determined that TCRs grouped into clusters in the first cohort also showed a tendency toward co-occurrence across the 130 or so validation repertoires, and approximately 93% of cluster scores exceeded 0.

Library prep was done by the immunoSEQ multiplex PCR assay. The study's own analysis went as follows. To diagnose cytomegalovirus status from the catalog of TCR beta chain sequences, a statistical classification framework was built. In its TCRdb copy, this immuneACCESS table keeps in-frame sequences only and misses some clones. Where compared with another copy, unresolved V genes explain less than half of these, and the others have no known cause. That table supplies the V and J calls and clone size; D and trimming were determined from the DNA. This sample lists 150,000 to 250,000 clones; approximately 80% were detected once. Roughly 13% of the sample is held by the ten biggest clonotypes. Notes on this clone: No antigen is known for it. One base away there is no much larger clone; base qualities are not given.

V loses 7 bases at its end and J loses 3 bases; junction bases beyond the gene matches: 8. Including the terminal cysteine and phenylalanine, the CDR3 comprises 15 residues. The read is trimmed to its CDR3 DNA, 45 bases read in frame from base 1. Looking up the germline V gene (reference sequence) yields CDR1 SEHNR and CDR2 FQNEAQ. Separate from the approximately 730-subject first cohort, the validation cohort of 120 subjects was the group to which the donors belonged. This clonotype was sampled from a young woman in good health and CMV-seropositive. The sequence links TRBV7-9 to TRBJ2-3, with TRBD2 matching 9 junction bases. Sequenced input: PBMCs. The DNA sequence is as follows: TGTGCCAGCACCTCCAGCGGGAGGTATACAGATACGCAGTATTTT. It codes for CASTSSGRYTDTQYF.